Following are 13 T cell receptor beta chains from one sample sequenced in a study of blood T cell repertoires in COVID-19. The data were produced by immunoSEQ multiplex PCR, yet TCRdb's version contains in-frame clones alone and is incomplete. The data show some 130,000 clones, with 85% seen just once and about a tenth held by the top ten. Sequenced sample: peripheral blood. These receptors were collected from an elderly man with acute or convalescent COVID-19.

This clone has only one observation. The chain employs TRBV3-1 (or the pseudogene TRBV3-2) and TRBJ1-6; D not certain. Germline CDR1 and CDR2: LGHDT and YNNKEL (reference sequence). Trimming cost V 4 bases and J 7 bases, with 17 bases left between them. The CDR3 spans 16 residues. This chain's CDR3 is CASSLKGGGPNSPLHF. For the CDR3, the DNA is TGTGCCAGCAGCCTCAAAGGAGGCGGGCCAAATTCACCCCTCCACTTT.

The chain uses TRBV6-5 and TRBJ2-3; TRBD1 matches 8 bases. The CDR3 is 14 residues long. The trim removed 6 bases at V and 3 bases at J, leaving 5 bases unmatched. Germline lookup yields CDR1 MNHEY and CDR2 SVGAGI. The chain's CDR3 is CASSLDRVTDTQYF. The CDR3, as DNA: TGTGCCAGCAGCCTGGACAGGGTGACAGATACGCAGTATTTT.

CDR3 DNA sequence: TGTGCCAGCAGCTTTGACGGGAGCTATGGCTACACCTTC. This encodes CASSFDGSYGYTF. The gene calls are TRBV7-9 and TRBJ1-2, with no clear D. V shed 3 bases and J shed 4 bases, with 9 bases lying between them. There are 13 residues in the CDR3. The germline V gene has CDR1 SEHNR and CDR2 FQNEAQ (reference sequence). The entire variable domain, with the rest obtained from reference TRBV7-9 and TRBJ1-2, is as follows: DTGVSQNPRHKITKRGQNVTFRCDPISEHNRLYWYRQTLGQGPEFLTYFQNEAQLEKSRLLSDRFSAERPKGSFSTLEIQRTEQGDSAMYLCASSFDGSYGYTFGSGTRLTVV.

The chain uses TRBV5-1 and TRBJ2-2, with a weak D call TRBD1 (6 bases). CDR1 and CDR2 from the germline V gene are SGHRS and YFSETQ. The germline V and J ends were trimmed by 3 bases and 8 bases, with 14 bases remaining between them. The CDR3 contains 14 residues. CDR3 region: CASSSQGVSGELFF. The CDR3 nucleotides read TGCGCCAGCAGCTCACAGGGCGTCTCTGGGGAGCTGTTTTTT.

This clone was detected only once. The rearrangement uses TRBV19 and TRBJ1-1; D is unclear. Germline CDR1 LNHDA, CDR2 SQIVND (reference sequence). Trimming removed 6 bases at V and 11 bases at J, with 22 bases between. The CDR3 length is 14 residues. CDR3 sequence (DNA): TGTGCCAGTAGGACCTACCTGAGGCCCGTGAGGGCTTTCTTT. The encoded protein is CASRTYLRPVRAFF. Based on the CDR3 plus reference TRBV19 and TRBJ1-1, the full variable domain is DGGITQSPKYLFRKEGQNVTLSCEQNLNHDAMYWYRQDPGQGLRLIYYSQIVNDFQKGDIAEGYSVSREKKESFPLTVTSAQKNPTAFYLCASRTYLRPVRAFFGQGTRLTVV.

The chain has TRBV27 and TRBJ2-7; D is possibly TRBD2 (5 bases). Germline values: CDR1 MNHEY, CDR2 SMNVEV (reference sequence). The CDR3 covers 16 residues. V lost 5 bases and J 3 bases, leaving 20 bases between the germline ends. The CDR3 nucleotides read TGTGCCAGCAGTCCCCATTGGAGGACGGGATACTACGAGCAGTACTTC. Encoded protein: CASSPHWRTGYYEQYF.

The chain has TRBV5-1 and TRBJ2-3; no reliable D call. This CDR3 has 15 residues. Germline assignment: CDR1 SGHRS and CDR2 YFSETQ. V was trimmed by 3 bases and J by 0 bases, leaving 11 bases between them. The CDR3: CASSYGRPSTDTQYF. Written as DNA, the CDR3 is TGCGCCAGCAGCTATGGCAGGCCTAGCACAGATACGCAGTATTTT. The entire variable domain, with the rest obtained from reference TRBV5-1 and TRBJ2-3, is as follows: KAGVTQTPRYLIKTRGQQVTLSCSPISGHRSVSWYQQTPGQGLQFLFEYFSETQRNKGNFPGRFSGRQFSNSRSEMNVSTLELGDSALYLCASSYGRPSTDTQYFGPGTRLTVL.

This clone was seen a handful of times. In DNA form, the CDR3 reads TGTGCCAGCAGCCAACAGGGAGGGAATTCACCCCTCCACTTT. Translating gives CASSQQGGNSPLHF. V usage is TRBV3-1 (or the pseudogene TRBV3-2) and J usage is TRBJ1-6; D is perhaps TRBD1 (5 bases). Trimming stripped 2 bases from V and 7 bases from J, with 9 bases between. CDR1 and CDR2 (germline): LGHDT, YNNKEL (reference sequence). CDR3 length: 14 residues.

The rearrangement joins TRBV5-1 to TRBJ1-1, with 7 nucleotides matching TRBD1. Germline V lookup: CDR1 SGHRS, CDR2 YFSETQ. The CDR3 is 12 amino acids. V lost 3 bases and J lost 5; bases outside the gene matches: 1. The CDR3 reads CASSSGGTEAFF. As DNA, the CDR3 is TGCGCCAGCAGCTCAGGGGGGACTGAAGCTTTCTTT.

V and J are TRBV11-1 and TRBJ2-7, with D maybe TRBD1 (5 bases). CDR3 size: 13 residues. Trimming stripped 5 bases from V and 5 bases from J, with 13 bases between. Germline V gene sequence: CDR1 SGHAT, CDR2 FQDESV (reference sequence). CDR3 sequence: CASSQRGTHEQYF. The CDR3 bases are TGTGCCAGCAGCCAAAGGGGTACTCACGAGCAGTACTTC.

The CDR3 nucleotides are TGTGCCAGACCGGGGACAGAACCAAATTCACCCCTCCACTTT. Its protein product is CARPGTEPNSPLHF. The rearrangement uses TRBV6-4 and TRBJ1-6, with 7 bases aligning to TRBD1. The V gene's germline CDR1 is MRHNA and CDR2 SNTAGT. V trimming: 9 bases; J trimming: 7 bases; junction bases outside the gene matches: 9. The CDR3 totals 14 residues.

V and J are TRBV6-5 and TRBJ1-1; no firm D call. The CDR3 is 12 residues long. Germline loops: CDR1 MNHEY, CDR2 SVGAGI. V gave up 0 bases and J gave up 11 bases, with 10 bases separating them. The CDR3 DNA is TGTGCCAGCAGTTACTCGTGGGGAGGGGCTTTCTTT. It codes for CASSYSWGGAFF.

The V gene is TRBV7-9, the J gene TRBJ2-7; 7 nucleotides line up with TRBD1. The junction had 3 bases not matched to a gene; V was cut back by 5 bases and J by 2 bases. Germline CDR1 reads SEHNR; CDR2 reads FQNEAQ (reference sequence). This CDR3 has 13 amino acids. The CDR3 nucleotides are TGTGCCAGCAGCCGACAGGGAACCTACGAGCAGTACTTC. Protein: CASSRQGTYEQYF.